The next 6 T cell receptor beta chains were all read from a single sample in a study of T cells in Graves' hyperthyroidism and ophthalmopathy. The TCR beta CDR3 regions underwent amplification using RNA transcripts as the source. Using the HTBI primer set, a first-round RT-PCR was run on the TCR CDR3. One entry per CDR3 protein results from TCRdb running MiXCR on the multiplex PCR reads. Here the sample spans 300,000 to 450,000 distinct CDR3 sequences, about 15% being singletons. Sequencing input: blood. These TCRs come from a woman in her sixties or seventies with Graves' hyperthyroidism.

The rearrangement uses TRBV20-1 and TRBJ2-1, with 7 positions matching TRBD2. Per germline, CDR1 DFQATT and CDR2 SNEGSKA (reference sequence). This CDR3 contains 13 residues. J was trimmed by 4 bases and V by 7 bases; bases with no gene match: 7. This CDR3 is CSVGREKYNEQFF. CDR3 bases: TGCAGTGTCGGGCGGGAGAAGTACAATGAGCAGTTCTTC.

V usage is TRBV3-1 and J usage is TRBJ2-2, with 9 positions matching TRBD1. In germline, CDR1 is LGHDT, CDR2 YNNKEL (reference sequence). The CDR3 is 18 residues long. V shed 7 bases, J shed 6 bases, and the junction held 18 bases outside the gene matches. For the CDR3, the DNA is TGTGCCAGCACTCAGGGCGGGACAGGGTTATCATTTCCCGGGGAGCTGTTTTTT. Translating it yields CASTQGGTGLSFPGELFF.

The chain employs TRBV7-9 and TRBJ2-7; D is ambiguous. Trimming stripped 1 base from V and 2 bases from J, with 15 bases between. The CDR3 runs 16 residues. From germline, CDR1 is SEHNR and CDR2 FQNEAQ (reference sequence). CDR3 sequence (DNA): TGTGCCAGCAGCTTAGAGGTGGAAGGACCGACCTACGAGCAGTACTTC. It encodes CASSLEVEGPTYEQYF.

This clonotype has at least ten counts. The chain recombines TRBV3-1 with TRBJ2-5, with D unclear. This CDR3 spans 12 amino acids. The germline V gene has CDR1 LGHDT and CDR2 YNNKEL (reference sequence). V lost 2 bases and J 9 bases, leaving 10 bases between the germline ends. CDR3 protein: CASSQTSRSQYF. CDR3 bases: TGTGCCAGCAGCCAAACAAGTAGATCCCAGTACTTC.

The V and J genes are TRBV12-3 or TRBV12-4 and TRBJ2-2; 8 positions match TRBD2. The CDR3 is 15 amino acids. Trimming took 8 bases from V and 0 from J; bases not matched to a gene: 5. For the CDR3, the DNA is TGTGCCAGCCGGGGGGGGGTGTCGAACACCGGGGAGCTGTTTTTT. Protein product: CASRGGVSNTGELFF.

Only a few counts were recorded for this clonotype. J is TRBJ2-1 and V is TRBV12-3 or TRBV12-4; 13 bases align to TRBD2. Trimming took 6 bases from V and 12 from J; bases not matched to a gene: 11. This CDR3 is built from 15 residues. The CDR3 is CASSPTSGRALGQFF. Written as DNA, the CDR3 is TGTGCCAGCAGCCCTACTAGCGGGAGGGCCTTGGGGCAGTTCTTC.